The clone carrying this T cell receptor beta chain has ten or more counts. Its antigen is as yet unknown. The data were obtained in a study of T cells in Graves' hyperthyroidism and ophthalmopathy. Study-level information: Peripheral blood sampling occurred at initial diagnosis, before any treatment.

Diagnosis of hyperthyroidism was new in patients aged 18 to 65, and its duration was under 2 months. The CDR3 has 14 residues. Trimming removed 7 bases at V and 6 bases at J, with 19 bases between. Per the germline V gene, CDR1 is SGHRS and CDR2 is YFSETQ. Broader study findings: The model foresaw ophthalmopathy a median roughly 6.5 months prior to onset. In blood, most of the thyroid clonotypes expanded above 0.001 were also present.

Amplification yielded TCR beta CDR3 regions, with RNA transcripts as the source. Researchers ran a first-round RT-PCR on the TCR CDR3 using the HTBI primer set. MiXCR was run by TCRdb on the multiplex PCR reads, yielding one entry per CDR3 protein. Altogether approximately 720,000 distinct CDR3 sequences are present, about 17% being singletons, with the ten largest covering 16%. This chain joins TRBV5-1 and TRBJ1-2, with D maybe TRBD1 (5 bases). This receptor was identified in a woman between 45 and 60 years old with Graves' hyperthyroidism that later progressed to Graves' ophthalmopathy. Sequencing used blood. The CDR3 spells CASRQGTGFNGYTF. The CDR3 DNA reads TGCGCCAGCCGCCAAGGGACGGGCTTTAATGGCTACACCTTC.